The source of this T cell receptor beta chain is a study of blood T cell repertoires in COVID-19. At the level of the study: T cells, B-cell-depleted T cells, or PBMCs supplied cDNA or gDNA.

Study processing details: Researchers report that nucleated cell counts were estimated from reference gene primer amplification. This table comes from immunoSEQ multiplex PCR, and its TCRdb copy is limited to in-frame clones, with some not included. For V, J and clone size, that table is used; D and trimming come from the DNA. The data hold some 26,000 clones, with about four fifths observed a single time. Germline V gene lookup returns CDR1 SGDLS and CDR2 YYNGEE. V shed 4 bases and J shed 5 bases, with 18 bases lying between them. CDR3 length equals 15 residues. The sequence was obtained from a man in his 70s with acute or convalescent COVID-19. J is TRBJ2-5 and V is TRBV9; TRBD1 might be the D (6 bases). Sequenced: peripheral blood. The chain's CDR3 is CASSIGGIGVETQYF. CDR3 sequence (DNA): TGTGCCAGCAGCATAGGGGGTATCGGGGTGGAGACCCAGTACTTC.